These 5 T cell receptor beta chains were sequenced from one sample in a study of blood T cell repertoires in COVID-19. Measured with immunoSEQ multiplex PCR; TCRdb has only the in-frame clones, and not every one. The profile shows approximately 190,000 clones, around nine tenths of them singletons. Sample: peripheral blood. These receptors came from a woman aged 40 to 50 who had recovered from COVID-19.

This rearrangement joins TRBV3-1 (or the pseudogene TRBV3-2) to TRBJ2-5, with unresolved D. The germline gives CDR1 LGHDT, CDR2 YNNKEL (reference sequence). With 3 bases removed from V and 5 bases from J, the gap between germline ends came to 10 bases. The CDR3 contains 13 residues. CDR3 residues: CASSQAVDETQYF. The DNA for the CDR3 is TGTGCCAGCAGCCAGGCCGTTGATGAGACCCAGTACTTC.

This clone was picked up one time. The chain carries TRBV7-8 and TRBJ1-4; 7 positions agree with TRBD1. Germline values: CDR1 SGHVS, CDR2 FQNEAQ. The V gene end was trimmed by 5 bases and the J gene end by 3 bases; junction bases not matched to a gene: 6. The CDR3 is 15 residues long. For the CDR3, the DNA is TGTGCCAGCAGCCAAGCGGGACAGCCTAATGAAAAACTGTTTTTT. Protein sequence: CASSQAGQPNEKLFF.

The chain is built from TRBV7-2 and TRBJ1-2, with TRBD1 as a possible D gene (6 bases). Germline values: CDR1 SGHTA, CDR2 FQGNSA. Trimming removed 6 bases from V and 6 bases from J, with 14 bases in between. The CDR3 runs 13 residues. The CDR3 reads CASSWDTQNGYTF. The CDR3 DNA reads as TGTGCCAGCAGTTGGGACACGCAAAATGGCTACACCTTC.

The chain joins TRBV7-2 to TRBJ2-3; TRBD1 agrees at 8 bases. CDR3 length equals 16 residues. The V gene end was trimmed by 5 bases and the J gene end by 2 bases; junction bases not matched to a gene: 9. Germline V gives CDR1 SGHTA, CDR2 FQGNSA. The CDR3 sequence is CASSRQGAENTDTQYF. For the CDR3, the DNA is TGTGCCAGCAGCCGCCAGGGGGCAGAGAACACAGATACGCAGTATTTT.

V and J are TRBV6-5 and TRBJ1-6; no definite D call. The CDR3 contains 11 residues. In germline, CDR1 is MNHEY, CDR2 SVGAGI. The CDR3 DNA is TGTTTCGCAGGTCGGAATTCACCCCTCCACTTT. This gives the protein CFAGRNSPLHF.